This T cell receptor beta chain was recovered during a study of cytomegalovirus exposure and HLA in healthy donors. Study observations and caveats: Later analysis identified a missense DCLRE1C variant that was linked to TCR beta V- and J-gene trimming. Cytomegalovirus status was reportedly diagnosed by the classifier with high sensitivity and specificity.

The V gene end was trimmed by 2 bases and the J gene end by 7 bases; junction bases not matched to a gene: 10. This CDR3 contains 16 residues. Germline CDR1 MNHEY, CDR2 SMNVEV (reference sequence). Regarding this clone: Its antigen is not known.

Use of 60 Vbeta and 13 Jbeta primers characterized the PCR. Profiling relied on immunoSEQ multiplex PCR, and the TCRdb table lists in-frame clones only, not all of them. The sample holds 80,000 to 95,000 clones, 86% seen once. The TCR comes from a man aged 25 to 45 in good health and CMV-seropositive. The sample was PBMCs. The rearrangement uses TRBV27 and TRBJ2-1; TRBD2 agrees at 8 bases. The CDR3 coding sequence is TGTGCCAGCAGTTTAGAGGCGGGAGGATACTTGAATGAGCAGTTCTTC. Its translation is CASSLEAGGYLNEQFF.